These 21 T cell receptor beta chains came from one sample sequenced in a study of cytomegalovirus exposure and HLA in healthy donors. PCR primers comprised 60 Vbeta and 13 Jbeta primers. Only in-frame clones appear in the TCRdb table, and some are missing; sequencing was by immunoSEQ multiplex PCR. The sample lists around 200,000 clones, roughly four fifths occurring once. Sequencing used PBMCs. Receptors were obtained from a woman in her twenties or thirties in good health and CMV-seropositive.

The V gene is TRBV7-8, the J gene TRBJ1-5; 7 bases line up with TRBD1. The CDR3 totals 15 residues. Per germline, CDR1 SGHVS and CDR2 FQNEAQ. With V trimmed by 4 bases and J by 7 bases, 10 bases remained unmatched. The CDR3 sequence is CASSYLQGSRQPQHF. The CDR3 DNA is TGTGCCAGCAGCTATTTACAGGGGAGCAGGCAGCCCCAGCATTTT.

The rearrangement uses TRBV9 and TRBJ2-7, with 7 bases aligning to TRBD1. The CDR3 runs to 14 residues. CDR1 and CDR2 (germline): SGDLS, YYNGEE. The ends lost 0 bases at V and 2 bases at J; junction bases unmatched: 2. The CDR3 nucleotides read TGTGCCAGCAGCGTAGGGGACAGACCCTACGAGCAGTACTTC. This gives the protein CASSVGDRPYEQYF.

This sequence joins TRBV7-9 and TRBJ2-5, with a weak D call TRBD1 (6 bases). With 2 bases removed from V and 5 bases from J, the gap between germline ends came to 9 bases. Germline V lookup: CDR1 SEHNR, CDR2 FQNEAQ (reference sequence). The CDR3 is 13 amino acids. The CDR3 sequence: CASSLSRGETQYF. The DNA of the CDR3 is TGTGCCAGCAGCTTAAGCAGGGGTGAGACCCAGTACTTC.

The chain uses TRBV14 and TRBJ2-2, with TRBD2 identical over 7 bases. Looked up from germline, CDR1 is SGHDN and CDR2 is FVKESK. The CDR3 contains 22 residues. Germline trimming cut 4 bases from V and 0 bases from J; bases unmatched to any gene: 23. This CDR3 is CASSPRALMWGGPFSNTGELFF. The CDR3 coding sequence is TGTGCCAGCAGCCCGCGGGCCTTAATGTGGGGGGGACCGTTTTCGAACACCGGGGAGCTGTTTTTT.

This chain uses TRBV7-8 with TRBJ1-1; D is unresolved. Per germline, CDR1 SGHVS and CDR2 FQNEAQ. Trimming left V 4 bases short and J 1 base short, with 16 bases between. The CDR3 is 16 amino acids. For the CDR3, the DNA is TGTGCCAGCAGCTCCAGCGATCGAAACCGGAACACTGAAGCTTTCTTT. It yields the protein CASSSSDRNRNTEAFF.

The CDR3 nucleotides read TGTGCCAGCAGCTTGGAATGGCGGGGGACTGAAGCTTTCTTT. Amino acids: CASSLEWRGTEAFF. V usage is TRBV5-8 and J usage is TRBJ1-1; a possible D gene is TRBD1 (5 bases). The V end was cut by 0 bases, the J end by 5 bases, with 11 bases between. The CDR3 loop spans 14 amino acids. Germline-derived CDR1 and CDR2 are SGHTS and YDEGEE.

This clone was detected only a few times. The J gene is TRBJ1-4, the V gene TRBV27; maybe TRBD1 (5 bases). This CDR3 spans 16 amino acids. Germline CDR1 and CDR2: MNHEY and SMNVEV (reference sequence). Trimming pared 0 bases from V and 3 bases from J, leaving 11 bases between. The CDR3 loop is CASSLSDSAANEKLFF. The CDR3 coding sequence is TGTGCCAGCAGTTTATCAGACAGCGCGGCTAATGAAAAACTGTTTTTT.

This CDR3 is CAWRATSGRLFF. DNA of the CDR3: TGTGCCTGGCGCGCGACAAGCGGGAGGCTGTTTTTT. The V call is TRBV30, the J call TRBJ2-2; TRBD2 matches 8 bases. The germline gives CDR1 GTSNPN, CDR2 SVGIG (reference sequence). The CDR3 runs to 12 residues. The J segment lost 13 bases and the V segment lost 5 bases, leaving 9 bases of the junction unmatched.

V and J are TRBV5-1 and TRBJ2-2; D ambiguous. The CDR3 spans 15 residues. The germline V and J ends were trimmed by 5 bases and 7 bases, with 18 bases remaining between them. From germline, CDR1 is SGHRS and CDR2 YFSETQ. CDR3 region: CASSSRVSADGELFF. The CDR3 DNA is TGCGCCAGCAGTTCCCGGGTTAGTGCCGACGGGGAGCTGTTTTTT.

Of note for this clone: The sample contains more than one DNA sequence encoding this CDR3. The J gene is TRBJ1-1, the V gene TRBV27; D remains ambiguous. CDR1 is MNHEY, CDR2 SMNVEV, per germline (reference sequence). V was cut by 4 bases and J by 1 base, with 4 bases left in between. This CDR3 is 12 amino acids long. The CDR3, as DNA: TGTGCCAGCAGTTCAGGGAACACTGAAGCTTTCTTT. Translating it yields CASSSGNTEAFF.

In this sample, this clone turned up a few times. V is TRBV4-1 and J is TRBJ1-4, with TRBD1 as a possible D gene (5 bases). The V end lost 1 base, the J end lost 4 bases, and 13 bases lay between the germline ends. The CDR3 is 16 residues long. Germline V gives CDR1 MGHRA, CDR2 YSYEKL. As DNA, the CDR3 is TGCGCCAGCAGCCAAGGAGCGGGGCAGGGTAATGAAAAACTGTTTTTT. Amino acid sequence: CASSQGAGQGNEKLFF.

The chain is built from TRBV2 and TRBJ1-4; 7 nucleotides match TRBD1. V dropped 5 bases and J dropped 7; count of bases not matched to a gene: 7. There are 14 residues in the CDR3. CDR1 and CDR2 (germline): SNHLY, FYNNEI. The CDR3 protein is CASSNRGGSEKLFF. The CDR3 region has the DNA TGTGCCAGCAGTAACAGGGGAGGATCTGAAAAACTGTTTTTT.

The V gene is TRBV15, the J gene TRBJ1-1; 8 bases are a match to TRBD1. CDR3 length: 15 residues. V dropped 0 bases and J dropped 5; count of bases not matched to a gene: 5. Germline V lookup: CDR1 LNHNV, CDR2 YYDKDF (reference sequence). CDR3 DNA sequence: TGTGCCACCAGCAGAGATCCCAGGGGGCCAACTGAAGCTTTCTTT. As protein: CATSRDPRGPTEAFF.

The V call is TRBV5-6, the J call TRBJ1-5; D gene ambiguous. Trimming stripped 4 bases from V and 4 bases from J, with 9 bases between. The CDR3 is 13 amino acids. CDR1 SGHDT and CDR2 YYEEEE come from the germline V gene. The CDR3 nucleotides read TGTGCCAGCAGCCTCTTAGAGAATCAGCCCCAGCATTTT. Translated: CASSLLENQPQHF.

This sequence joins TRBV7-9 and TRBJ2-1; D is ambiguous. Germline loops: CDR1 SEHNR, CDR2 FQNEAQ (reference sequence). V lost 3 bases and J lost 10, with 10 bases in between. CDR3 length: 12 residues. CDR3 loop: CASSLALREQFF. The CDR3 DNA is TGTGCCAGCAGCTTGGCCTTGAGGGAGCAGTTCTTC.

The chain couples TRBV7-9 to TRBJ1-4, with D perhaps matching TRBD1 (5 bases). Between the trimmed V and J ends, which lost 5 bases and 5 bases, there was a span of 18 bases. Per the germline V gene, CDR1 is SEHNR and CDR2 is FQNEAQ (reference sequence). The CDR3 length is 16 residues. CDR3: CASSPGGGGANEKLFF. Here the CDR3 DNA reads TGTGCCAGCAGCCCCGGGGGGGGAGGGGCGAATGAAAAACTGTTTTTT.

The CDR3 is CASSPRFGGTEAFF. CDR3 DNA sequence: TGTGCCAGCAGCCCTCGATTCGGGGGGACTGAAGCTTTCTTT. This chain links TRBV14 with TRBJ1-1; possible D gene TRBD1, 5 bases. With 4 bases removed from V and 5 bases from J, the gap between germline ends came to 14 bases. Germline CDR1 SGHDN, CDR2 FVKESK. The length of the CDR3 is 14 residues.

The chain joins TRBV10-1 to TRBJ1-1; TRBD1 agrees at 7 bases. In germline, CDR1 is WNHNN, CDR2 SYGVQD (reference sequence). The CDR3 has 13 residues. The V segment lost 7 bases and the J segment 2 bases; nucleotides outside the gene matches: 4. CDR3 protein: CASTRDRNTEAFF. The CDR3, as DNA: TGCGCCAGCACCCGGGACAGAAACACTGAAGCTTTCTTT.

This chain uses TRBV28 with TRBJ2-7, with a possible D match to TRBD1 (6 bases). Trimming took 5 bases from V and 1 from J, leaving 15 bases between them. The germline CDR1 and CDR2 sequences are MDHEN and SYDVKM. The CDR3 is made up of 15 amino acids. The CDR3: CASSRYGQISYEQYF. In DNA, the CDR3 is TGTGCCAGCAGTCGATACGGACAGATTTCCTACGAGCAGTACTTC.

As for this clone: Distinct nucleotide sequences in the sample also encode this CDR3. The V gene is TRBV15, the J gene TRBJ2-1, with a weak D call TRBD2 (6 bases). Germline-derived CDR1 and CDR2 are LNHNV and YYDKDF (reference sequence). V was shortened by 0 bases and J by 5 bases, with 8 bases between the two germline ends. The CDR3 has 14 amino acids. The CDR3, as DNA: TGTGCCACCAGCAGAGACGGAGGGAACAATGAGCAGTTCTTC. Its protein product is CATSRDGGNNEQFF.

This clone has just one count. The V call is TRBV9, the J call TRBJ2-7, with D possibly being TRBD1 (6 bases). Trimming removed 3 bases from V and 6 bases from J, with 10 bases in between. Germline assignment: CDR1 SGDLS and CDR2 YYNGEE. The CDR3 runs to 12 residues. Written as DNA, the CDR3 is TGTGCCAGCAGCGAACAGGGATCCGAGCAGTACTTC. This sequence encodes CASSEQGSEQYF.